The following is a T cell receptor (beta chain) sequence with its context. This clonotype was observed a handful of times. What antigen it recognizes has not been identified. This CDR3 fails to terminate in the conserved phenylalanine or tryptophan, so it likely reflects a read error. For repertoire sequencing, the TCR beta CDR3 regions were amplified from RNA transcripts. HTBI primers and the Qiagen OneStep RT-PCR kit were used in a first-round RT-PCR, which was followed by a second-round multiplex PCR, size selection and purification. Libraries were sequenced on an Illumina HiSeq2000 using paired-end 100 bp reads. The study's own analysis went as follows. Reads were processed with SOAPnuke, discarding reads with adapters, uncalled bases, mean Phred below 15, or no exact constant-primer or identifier match. High-quality paired reads were merged with COPE v1.2.5. Each unique nucleotide sequence was treated as a clonotype, and MiTCR v1.1 was used to align the clonotypes to the IMGT TRB V, D and J references. The analysis was limited to V-J combinations with a frequency above 0.0001, which together covered 99.2% of repertoires. For each V-J combination, a TCR clonal expansion and chaos score was defined as F50 clonal expansion divided by the chaos observed in the TCRdist matrix. Welch's t-statistics and random forest were used to narrow the features down to around twelve V-J combinations, which were then fed into a naive Bayes classifier. The similarity between thyroid and blood repertoires was quantified using the Morisita-Horn index. In TCRdb, the public reads were trimmed at Q25 with fastp and aligned with MiXCR, with productive beta chains retained. Every distinct CDR3 protein forms one entry, paired with its most common genes and DNA. Clone size and V and J calls follow TCRdb, not the original study. In all, the sample holds 200,000 to 250,000 distinct CDR3 sequences, and approximately 21% of those were seen once. Of the sample, about 40% is held by the ten largest clones.

Inclusive of both ends, the CDR3 amounts to 14 amino acids. Only the CDR3 DNA stays, 42 bases, in frame from base 1. The germline V end is reduced by 7 bases and the J end by 3 bases; junction bases left unmatched: 9. CDR1 and CDR2, looked up from the germline V gene, are SQVTM and ANQGSEA. The ophthalmopathy patients had moderately to severely active disease, with a Clinical Activity Score of 3 or higher, a NOSPECS grade of 4 or higher, and a disease duration of less than 3 months. Anyone with other autoimmune diseases, uncontrolled infections, pregnancy or lactation was excluded from the study. Diagnosis relied on clinical symptoms, serum thyroxine, TRAb, thyroid ultrasound and orbital computed tomography. Ficoll-Paque density gradient centrifugation was used to isolate PBMCs from around 9.1 ml of fresh peripheral blood. Total RNA was extracted using Trizol reagent, and RNA quality was checked on an Agilent 2100 Bioanalyzer.

The data belong to a study of Graves' ophthalmopathy and Graves' hyperthyroidism (dated by TCRdb to 2017 to 2018). Background for the entire study: Peripheral blood samples were taken at the time of initial diagnosis, before any treatment was given. An independent validation cohort was composed of 18 hyperthyroidism patients and about 16 patients who later progressed from hyperthyroidism to ophthalmopathy. In total, approximately 140 blood samples were TCR-sequenced: 43 ophthalmopathy, some 75 hyperthyroidism and about 17 hyperthyroidism-to-ophthalmopathy patients. To explore V-J signatures distinguishing ophthalmopathy from hyperthyroidism, a discovery set of some 100 patients (43 ophthalmopathy, 57 stable hyperthyroidism) was enrolled. The 100 discovery patients were randomly split 7:3 into training and test sets. In six hyperthyroidism patients, T-cell repertoires of thyroid tissue and blood were compared. The study used TCR beta repertoire signatures to distinguish Graves' ophthalmopathy from Graves' hyperthyroidism and to predict progression to ophthalmopathy. Once sampling was done, hyperthyroidism patients were given methimazole at a starting dose of 30 mg daily, while ophthalmopathy patients were given high-dose intravenous methylprednisolone.

Here is what the overall study found, with its caveats: No statistical method was used to set the sample size in advance, and the investigators knew which group each participant was assigned to. Most expanded thyroid clonotypes with frequency above 0.001 were also detected in blood, suggesting blood repertoires may reflect the thyroid immune response. In validation, the model predicted ophthalmopathy progression with about 70% sensitivity and 72.22% specificity; approximately 12 predicted patients were CT-confirmed with GO in a median of approximately 6.5 months. Ophthalmopathy was separated from stable hyperthyroidism by the 13-signature model with roughly 87% sensitivity and around 81% specificity in cross-validation and with 80%/75% in the test set.

This clonotype was obtained from a woman aged 45-60 years with Graves' ophthalmopathy. Donor details come from another sample of the same person, matched by shared clones. Here the chain combines TRBV29-1 and TRBJ1-5; 7 bases in the middle match TRBD1. Sequencing was carried out using peripheral blood. The CDR3 has the sequence CSARAGTDNQPQHL. The DNA sequence reads TGCAGCGCCAGGGCGGGGACAGACAATCAGCCCCAGCATCTT.